The clone carrying this T cell receptor (beta chain) was recorded a few times. The antigen is not known. The data were obtained in a study of T cell repertoires in cytomegalovirus infection. Study context: Researchers turned to recently identified HLA-C-restricted CMV epitopes as well as well-studied HLA-B-restricted ones.

V shed 5 bases and J 4 bases; nucleotides not matched to a gene: 5. The germline V gene has CDR1 ENHRY and CDR2 SYGVKD. CDR3 length: 13 residues. TCRdb re-called the reads through MiXCR, storing one row per CDR3 protein. The table records hundreds of thousands of distinct CDR3 sequences, approximately 33% of them present only once. The chain employs TRBV10-3 and TRBJ2-7, with 7 bases identical to TRBD1. This receptor was obtained from a human donor in good health (CMV status not recorded). Some clones in this sample may be carry-over from other donors' samples. Specimen: cultured PBMCs, collected from culture after CMV antigen stimulation. The CDR3 coding sequence is TGTGCCATCAGTCAAGACAGGGCGTACGAGCAGTACTTC. This sequence encodes CAISQDRAYEQYF.